These T cell receptor beta chains were read from a single sample in a study of cytomegalovirus exposure and HLA in healthy donors. Sequenced by immunoSEQ multiplex PCR; TCRdb stores in-frame clones only, minus some. The sample holds roughly 93,000 clones, around three quarters seen once. Source material: PBMCs. All receptors come from a human donor in good health. CDR3s leave out the opening cysteine and the closing phenylalanine or tryptophan. The order of the fields is D gene, J gene, V gene, clone size, CDR3 protein. A D gene is named only where the DNA matches it firmly. Where a row states a size, it is once, few, many or the class of an expanded clone; other rows omit it.

. TRBJ1-1 TRBV6-5 . ASSYSITATNTEAF
. TRBJ1-2 TRBV6-1 . ASSEAYRAYGYT
TRBD1 TRBJ1-2 TRBV7-8 few ASSSRTGNNYGYT
. TRBJ1-2 TRBV7-2 . ASSSTSVDGYT
. TRBJ2-2 TRBV30 once ASTGSGNTGELF
. . TRBV5-1 . ASSGGPMGAGYEQY
. TRBJ2-7 TRBV5-1 few ASSPGGGDSYEQY
. TRBJ1-4 TRBV9 . ASSGAGTNEKLF
TRBD2 TRBJ2-1 TRBV5-1 . ASSLDGVGRISYNEQF
TRBD2 TRBJ2-2 TRBV6-1 . ASSSLAGGSGELF
. TRBJ2-3 TRBV5-4 . ASSPRPQTPTDTQY
TRBD1 TRBJ2-3 TRBV4-1 . ASSQDGQGFTDTQY
. TRBJ2-5 TRBV6-1 . ASGHQETQY
TRBD1 TRBJ1-6 TRBV25-1 few ASSTPQGPNSPLH
TRBD2 TRBJ2-3 TRBV29-1 few SVARRTSGATDTQY
. TRBJ1-1 TRBV18 . ASSPKSGNTEAF
. TRBJ1-1 TRBV6-1 . ASSGTSPEAF
. TRBJ1-1 TRBV7-8 . ASSLALTANTEAF
TRBD1 TRBJ1-1 TRBV10-1 . ASRKSSGTGNTEAF
TRBD2 TRBJ2-7 TRBV18 . ASSGGGDYEQY
TRBD1 TRBJ1-2 TRBV5-1 . ASSLGQGAWGYT
. TRBJ1-3 TRBV25-1 many ASNSGDSGNTIY
. TRBJ2-1 TRBV5-4 . ASSPDSGGSSYNEQF
. TRBJ2-7 TRBV2 . ASRAGQTYEQY
TRBD2 TRBJ2-1 TRBV6-5 . ASSYSGTRKDEQF
TRBD1 TRBJ1-6 TRBV4-2 . ASSQDSPRDRGGSPLH
. TRBJ1-3 TRBV6-5 . ASRLGNTIY
TRBD2 TRBJ2-1 TRBV7-2 . ASSLTRTSPNEQF
. TRBJ2-5 TRBV27 . ASSHDGPGAQY
TRBD1 TRBJ2-3 TRBV7-9 . ASSDNLQGAYSTDTQY
TRBD1 TRBJ1-2 TRBV6-5 once ASSETDRKRGYT
. TRBJ1-4 TRBV30 . AWSAPFQGREKLF
. TRBJ1-1 TRBV30 few ARGRRDTEAF
. TRBJ2-1 TRBV29-1 few SFLPGLPPHEQF
. TRBJ2-5 TRBV5-1 once ASSASGETQY
. TRBJ2-5 TRBV5-6 . ASSLESYAVGETQY
. TRBJ2-5 TRBV6-5 . ASSQGPFERALIY
TRBD1 TRBJ2-7 TRBV5-4 few ASSWTGGEQY
TRBD2 TRBJ2-4 TRBV30 . AWSKLSGSTLSIQY
. TRBJ1-5 TRBV27 once ASSYTGQWGGNQPQH
TRBD1 TRBJ2-1 TRBV19 once ASRDSSYNEQF
. TRBJ2-3 TRBV29-1 few SAQTLATADTQY
. TRBJ1-1 TRBV18 once ASSRANTEAF
. TRBJ2-2 TRBV11-2 . ASSSNLVANTGELF
. TRBJ1-5 TRBV6-6 . ASRAGRNSNQPQH
. TRBJ1-6 TRBV5-1 few ASSLDRASYNSPLH
TRBD2 TRBJ2-3 TRBV9 . ASSPQAGPTDTQY
. TRBJ1-2 TRBV5-6 . ASRLLGEFGYT
. TRBJ1-1 TRBV4-1 . ASTPEALNTEAF
. TRBJ2-1 TRBV7-2 . ASSLVVQEQF
. TRBJ2-1 TRBV6-5 . ASSATGRGTV
TRBD1 TRBJ2-5 TRBV2 . ASSGTGDDPRETQY
. TRBJ1-4 TRBV7-9 few ASSTGQKEKLF
. TRBJ2-7 TRBV4-3 once ASSQSWQGRSYEQY
TRBD1 TRBJ1-4 TRBV18 . ASSPTQGAGEKLF
TRBD2 TRBJ2-1 TRBV29-1 . SVEGGLSGSYEQF
TRBD2 TRBJ2-1 TRBV5-4 . ASSSPGGSYNEQF
TRBD2 TRBJ2-1 TRBV5-1 . ASSLDTSGRAGEQF
TRBD1 TRBJ1-5 TRBV7-8 . ASSRFLRGGEVSYQPQH